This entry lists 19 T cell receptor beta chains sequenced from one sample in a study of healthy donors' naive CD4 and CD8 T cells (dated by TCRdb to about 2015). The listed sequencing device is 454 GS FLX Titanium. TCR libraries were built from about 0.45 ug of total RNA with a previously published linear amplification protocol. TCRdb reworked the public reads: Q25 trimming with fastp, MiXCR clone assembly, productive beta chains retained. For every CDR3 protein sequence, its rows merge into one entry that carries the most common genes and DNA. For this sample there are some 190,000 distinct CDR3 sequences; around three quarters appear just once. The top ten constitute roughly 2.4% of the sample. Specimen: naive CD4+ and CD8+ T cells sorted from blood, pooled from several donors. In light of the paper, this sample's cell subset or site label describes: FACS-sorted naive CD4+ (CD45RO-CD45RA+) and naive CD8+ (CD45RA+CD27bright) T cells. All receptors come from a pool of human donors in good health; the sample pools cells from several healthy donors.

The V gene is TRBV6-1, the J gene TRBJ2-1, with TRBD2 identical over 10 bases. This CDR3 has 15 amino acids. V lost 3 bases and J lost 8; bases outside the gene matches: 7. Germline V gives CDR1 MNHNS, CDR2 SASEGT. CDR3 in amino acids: CASSDLSGRADEQFF. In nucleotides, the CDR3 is TGTGCCAGCAGTGATTTAAGCGGGAGGGCCGATGAGCAGTTCTTC.

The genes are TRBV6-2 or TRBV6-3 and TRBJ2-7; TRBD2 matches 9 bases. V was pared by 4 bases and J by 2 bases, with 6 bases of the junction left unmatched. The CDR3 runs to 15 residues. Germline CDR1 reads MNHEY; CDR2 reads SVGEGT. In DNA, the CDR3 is TGTGCCAGCAGTTCTGAGACTAGCGGAACCTACGAGCAGTACTTC. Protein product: CASSSETSGTYEQYF.

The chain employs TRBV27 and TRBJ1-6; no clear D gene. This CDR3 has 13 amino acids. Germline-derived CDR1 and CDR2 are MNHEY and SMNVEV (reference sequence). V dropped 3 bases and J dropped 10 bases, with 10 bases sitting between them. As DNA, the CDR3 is TGTGCCAGCAGTTTCGTCAGTAAATCACCCCTCCACTTT. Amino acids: CASSFVSKSPLHF.

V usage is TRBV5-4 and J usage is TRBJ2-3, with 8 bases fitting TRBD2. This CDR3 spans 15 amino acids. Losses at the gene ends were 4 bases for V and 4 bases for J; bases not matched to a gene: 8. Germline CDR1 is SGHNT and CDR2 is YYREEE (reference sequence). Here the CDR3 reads CASSGIAGLADTQYF. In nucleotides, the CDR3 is TGTGCCAGCAGCGGAATAGCGGGGTTGGCAGATACGCAGTATTTT.

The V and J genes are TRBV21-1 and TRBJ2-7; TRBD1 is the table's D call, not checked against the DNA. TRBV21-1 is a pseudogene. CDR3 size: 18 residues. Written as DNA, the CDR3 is TGTGCCAGCAGCTCAAAGACAGGGGCCGGGGTATTAGAACACGAGCAGTACTTC. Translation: CASSSKTGAGVLEHEQYF.

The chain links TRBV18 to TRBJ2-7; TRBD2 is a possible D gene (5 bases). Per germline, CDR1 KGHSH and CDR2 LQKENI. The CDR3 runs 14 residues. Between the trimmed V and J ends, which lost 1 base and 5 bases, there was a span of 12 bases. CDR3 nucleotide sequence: TGTGCCAGCTCACCACGAACGCGGGTTGACGAGCAGTACTTC. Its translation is CASSPRTRVDEQYF.

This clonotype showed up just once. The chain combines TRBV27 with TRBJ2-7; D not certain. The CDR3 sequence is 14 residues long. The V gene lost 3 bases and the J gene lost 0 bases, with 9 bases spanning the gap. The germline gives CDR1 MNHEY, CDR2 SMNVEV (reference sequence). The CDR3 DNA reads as TGTGCCAGCAGTTTGCTCCTGGGCTCCTACGAGCAGTACTTC. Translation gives CASSLLLGSYEQYF.

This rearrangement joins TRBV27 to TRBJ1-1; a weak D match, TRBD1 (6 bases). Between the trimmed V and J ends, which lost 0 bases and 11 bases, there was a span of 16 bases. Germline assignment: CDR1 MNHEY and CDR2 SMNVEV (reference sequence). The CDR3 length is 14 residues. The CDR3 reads CASSLSLGGAKAFF. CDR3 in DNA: TGTGCCAGCAGTTTATCCCTCGGGGGCGCAAAGGCTTTCTTT.

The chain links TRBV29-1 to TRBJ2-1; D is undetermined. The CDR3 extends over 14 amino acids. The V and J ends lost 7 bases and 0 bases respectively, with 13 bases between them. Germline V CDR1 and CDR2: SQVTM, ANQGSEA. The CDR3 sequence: CSAPPLGSYNEQFF. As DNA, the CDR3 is TGCAGCGCCCCACCACTGGGCTCCTACAATGAGCAGTTCTTC.

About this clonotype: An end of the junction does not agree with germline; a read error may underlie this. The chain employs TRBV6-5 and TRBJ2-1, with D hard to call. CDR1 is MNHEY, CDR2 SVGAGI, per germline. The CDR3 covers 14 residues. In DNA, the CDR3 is TGTGCCAGCAGTTCCCAAGTACCCTACGATGAGCAGTTCTTC. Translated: CASSSQVPYDEQFF.

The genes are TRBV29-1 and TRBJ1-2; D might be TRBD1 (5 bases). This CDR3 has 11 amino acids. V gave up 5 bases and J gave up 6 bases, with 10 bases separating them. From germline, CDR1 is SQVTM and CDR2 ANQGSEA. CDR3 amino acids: CSVNSRDGYTF. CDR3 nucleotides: TGCAGCGTTAACTCCAGGGATGGCTACACCTTC.

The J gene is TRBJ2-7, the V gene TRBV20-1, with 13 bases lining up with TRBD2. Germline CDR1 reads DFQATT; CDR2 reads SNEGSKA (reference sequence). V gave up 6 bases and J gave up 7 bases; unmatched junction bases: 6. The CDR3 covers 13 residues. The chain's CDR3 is CSAPTSGRTEQYF. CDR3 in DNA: TGCAGTGCCCCGACTAGCGGGAGGACGGAGCAGTACTTC.

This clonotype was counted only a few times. The DNA for the CDR3 is TGTGCCAGCAGTCGGTGGGGGGAGCTGTTTTTT. Translation: CASSRWGELFF. The rearrangement uses TRBV27 and TRBJ2-2; D call uncertain. V gave up 5 bases and J gave up 8 bases, with 6 bases separating them. Per germline, CDR1 MNHEY and CDR2 SMNVEV (reference sequence). The CDR3 is 11 residues long.

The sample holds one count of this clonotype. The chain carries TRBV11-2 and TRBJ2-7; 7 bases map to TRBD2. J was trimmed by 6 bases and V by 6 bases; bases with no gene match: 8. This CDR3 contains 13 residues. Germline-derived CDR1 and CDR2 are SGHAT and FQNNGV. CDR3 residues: CASSPEGRAEQYF. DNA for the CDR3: TGTGCCAGCAGTCCCGAAGGGAGGGCCGAGCAGTACTTC.

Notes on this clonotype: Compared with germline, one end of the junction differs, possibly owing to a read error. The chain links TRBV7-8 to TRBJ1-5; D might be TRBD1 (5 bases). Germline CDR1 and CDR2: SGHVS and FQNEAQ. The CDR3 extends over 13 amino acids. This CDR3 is CASSLGGTQLQHF. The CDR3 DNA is TGTGCCAGCAGTCTTGGGGGGACCCAGCTCCAGCATTTT.

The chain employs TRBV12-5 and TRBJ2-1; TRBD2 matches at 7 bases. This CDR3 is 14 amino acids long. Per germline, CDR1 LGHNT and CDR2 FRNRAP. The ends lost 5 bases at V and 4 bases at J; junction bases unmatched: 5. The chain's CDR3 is CASGRLADYNEQFF. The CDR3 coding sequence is TGTGCTAGTGGTCGGCTAGCGGATTACAATGAGCAGTTCTTC. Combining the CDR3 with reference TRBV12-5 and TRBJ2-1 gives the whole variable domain DARVTQTPRHKVTEMGQEVTMRCQPILGHNTVFWYRQTMMQGLELLAYFRNRAPLDDSGMPKDRFSAEMPDATLATLKIQPSEPRDSAVYFCASGRLADYNEQFFGPGTRLTVL.

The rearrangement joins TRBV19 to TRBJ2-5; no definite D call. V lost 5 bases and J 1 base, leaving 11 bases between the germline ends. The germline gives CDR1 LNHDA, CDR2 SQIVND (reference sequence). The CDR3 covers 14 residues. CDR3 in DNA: TGTGCCAGTAGTCCCGGAACCCTCCAAGAGACCCAGTACTTC. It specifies CASSPGTLQETQYF. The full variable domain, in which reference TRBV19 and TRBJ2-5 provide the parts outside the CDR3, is DGGITQSPKYLFRKEGQNVTLSCEQNLNHDAMYWYRQDPGQGLRLIYYSQIVNDFQKGDIAEGYSVSREKKESFPLTVTSAQKNPTAFYLCASSPGTLQETQYFGPGTRLLVL.

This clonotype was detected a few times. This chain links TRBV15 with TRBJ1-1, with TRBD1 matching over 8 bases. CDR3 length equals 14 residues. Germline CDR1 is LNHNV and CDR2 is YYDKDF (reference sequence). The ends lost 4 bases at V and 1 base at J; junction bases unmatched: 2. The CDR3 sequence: CATSIQGENTEAFF. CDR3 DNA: TGTGCCACCAGCATACAGGGGGAGAACACTGAAGCTTTCTTT.

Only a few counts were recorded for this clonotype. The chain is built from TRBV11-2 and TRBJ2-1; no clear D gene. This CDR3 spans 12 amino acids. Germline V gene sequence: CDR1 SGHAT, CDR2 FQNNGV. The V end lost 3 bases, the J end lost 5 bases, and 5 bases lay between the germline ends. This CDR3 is CASSLSNNEQFF. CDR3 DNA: TGTGCCAGCAGCTTGTCAAACAATGAGCAGTTCTTC. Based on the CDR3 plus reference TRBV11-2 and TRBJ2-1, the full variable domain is EAGVAQSPRYKIIEKRQSVAFWCNPISGHATLYWYQQILGQGPKLLIQFQNNGVVDDSQLPKDRFSAERLKGVDSTLKIQPAKLEDSAVYLCASSLSNNEQFFGPGTRLTVL.